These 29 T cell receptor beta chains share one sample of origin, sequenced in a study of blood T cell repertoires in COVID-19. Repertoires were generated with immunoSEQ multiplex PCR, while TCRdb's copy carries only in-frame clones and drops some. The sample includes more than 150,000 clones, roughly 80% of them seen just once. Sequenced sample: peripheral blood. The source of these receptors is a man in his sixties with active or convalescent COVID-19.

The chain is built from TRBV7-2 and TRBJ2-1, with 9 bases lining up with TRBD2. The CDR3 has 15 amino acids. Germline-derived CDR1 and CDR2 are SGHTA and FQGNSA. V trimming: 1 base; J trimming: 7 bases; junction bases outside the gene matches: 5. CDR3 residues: CASSLVAGDVNEQFF. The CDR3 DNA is TGTGCCAGCAGCTTAGTAGCGGGAGATGTAAATGAGCAGTTCTTC.

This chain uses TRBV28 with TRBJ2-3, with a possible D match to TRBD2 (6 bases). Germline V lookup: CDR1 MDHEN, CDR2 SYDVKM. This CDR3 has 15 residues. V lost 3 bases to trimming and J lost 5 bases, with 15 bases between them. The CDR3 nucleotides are TGTGCCAGCAGTTTCCAGCGGGCTTTGGGAGATACGCAGTATTTT. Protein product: CASSFQRALGDTQYF.

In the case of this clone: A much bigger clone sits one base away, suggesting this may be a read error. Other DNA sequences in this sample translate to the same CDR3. CDR3 bases: TGTGCCAGCAGTGAGGGAACTAGCGGATCCTACGAGCAGTACTTC. It codes for CASSEGTSGSYEQYF. The chain is built from TRBV6-1 and TRBJ2-7, with TRBD2 matching 8 bases. V dropped 3 bases and J dropped 1; count of bases not matched to a gene: 5. The CDR3 loop spans 15 amino acids. Per the germline V gene, CDR1 is MNHNS and CDR2 is SASEGT.

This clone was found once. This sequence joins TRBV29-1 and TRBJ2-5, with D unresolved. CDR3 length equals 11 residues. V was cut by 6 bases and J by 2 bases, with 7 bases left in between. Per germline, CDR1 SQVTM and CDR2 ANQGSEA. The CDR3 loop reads CSVRVQETQYF. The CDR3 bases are TGCAGCGTACGGGTTCAAGAGACCCAGTACTTC.

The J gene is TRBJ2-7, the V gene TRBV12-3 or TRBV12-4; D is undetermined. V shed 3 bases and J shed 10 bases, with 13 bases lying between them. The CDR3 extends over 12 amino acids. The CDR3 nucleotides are TGTGCCAGCAGTTTGGAGACCTCCGAACAGTACTTC. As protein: CASSLETSEQYF.

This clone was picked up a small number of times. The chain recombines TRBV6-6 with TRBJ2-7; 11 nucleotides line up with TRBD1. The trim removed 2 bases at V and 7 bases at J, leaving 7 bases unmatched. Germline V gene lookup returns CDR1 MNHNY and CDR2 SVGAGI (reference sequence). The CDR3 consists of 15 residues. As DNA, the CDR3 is TGTGCCAGCAGTTACAGTGGAGGGACAGGGGGGGAGCAGTACTTC. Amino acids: CASSYSGGTGGEQYF.

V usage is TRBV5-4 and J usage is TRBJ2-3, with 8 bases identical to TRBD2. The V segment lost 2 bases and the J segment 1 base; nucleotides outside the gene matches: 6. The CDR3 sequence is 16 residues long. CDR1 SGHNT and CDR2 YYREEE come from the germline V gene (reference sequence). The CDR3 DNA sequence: TGTGCCAGCAGCTTTCCAGCGGGAGAGGGCACAGATACGCAGTATTTT. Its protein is CASSFPAGEGTDTQYF.

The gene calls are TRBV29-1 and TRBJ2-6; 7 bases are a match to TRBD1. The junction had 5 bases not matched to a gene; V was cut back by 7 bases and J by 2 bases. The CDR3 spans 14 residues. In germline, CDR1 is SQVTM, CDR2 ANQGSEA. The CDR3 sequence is CSAQGDPGANVLTF. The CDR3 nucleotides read TGCAGCGCCCAGGGGGACCCTGGGGCCAACGTCCTGACTTTC.

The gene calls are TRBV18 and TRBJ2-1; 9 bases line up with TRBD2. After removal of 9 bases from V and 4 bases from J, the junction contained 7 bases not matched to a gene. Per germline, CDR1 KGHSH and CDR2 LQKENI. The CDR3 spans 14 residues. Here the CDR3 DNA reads TGTGCCAGTTCCCTAGCGGGATCTTACAATGAGCAGTTCTTC. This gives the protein CASSLAGSYNEQFF.

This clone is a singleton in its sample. This CDR3 is CASSLERARGYTF. The CDR3 DNA is TGTGCCAGCAGCCTCGAGAGGGCTCGGGGCTACACCTTC. The chain links TRBV28 to TRBJ1-2, with unresolved D. Trimming shortened V by 6 bases and J by 8 bases, and 16 bases separated the two germline ends. CDR3 length equals 13 residues. Looked up from germline, CDR1 is MDHEN and CDR2 is SYDVKM.

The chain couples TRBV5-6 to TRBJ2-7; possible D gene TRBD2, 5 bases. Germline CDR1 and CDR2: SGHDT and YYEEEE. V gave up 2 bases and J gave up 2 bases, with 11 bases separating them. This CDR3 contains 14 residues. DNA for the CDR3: TGTGCCAGCAGCTTCGGACTCGTTACCTACGAGCAGTACTTC. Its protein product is CASSFGLVTYEQYF.

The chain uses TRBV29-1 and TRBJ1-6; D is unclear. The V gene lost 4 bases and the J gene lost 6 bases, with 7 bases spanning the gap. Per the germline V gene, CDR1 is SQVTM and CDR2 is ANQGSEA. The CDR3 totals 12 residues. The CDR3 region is CSVAEPNSPLHF. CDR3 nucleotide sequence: TGCAGCGTTGCTGAGCCTAATTCACCCCTCCACTTT.

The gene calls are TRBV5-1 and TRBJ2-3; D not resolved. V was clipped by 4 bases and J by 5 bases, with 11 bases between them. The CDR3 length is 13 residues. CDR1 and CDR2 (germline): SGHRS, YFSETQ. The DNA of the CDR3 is TGCGCCAGCAGCCCCAAGCCCATAGATACGCAGTATTTT. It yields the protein CASSPKPIDTQYF. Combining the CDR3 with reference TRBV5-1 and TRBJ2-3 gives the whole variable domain KAGVTQTPRYLIKTRGQQVTLSCSPISGHRSVSWYQQTPGQGLQFLFEYFSETQRNKGNFPGRFSGRQFSNSRSEMNVSTLELGDSALYLCASSPKPIDTQYFGPGTRLTVL.

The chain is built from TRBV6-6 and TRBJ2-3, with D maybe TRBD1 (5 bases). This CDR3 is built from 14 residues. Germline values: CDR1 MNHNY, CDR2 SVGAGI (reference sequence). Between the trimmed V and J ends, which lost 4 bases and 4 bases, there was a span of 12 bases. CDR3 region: CASSFSAQADTQYF. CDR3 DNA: TGTGCCAGCAGTTTCTCAGCACAGGCAGATACGCAGTATTTT.

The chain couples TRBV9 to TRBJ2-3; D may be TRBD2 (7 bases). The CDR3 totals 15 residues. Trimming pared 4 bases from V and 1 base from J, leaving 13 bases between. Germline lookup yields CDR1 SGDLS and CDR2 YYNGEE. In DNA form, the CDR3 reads TGTGCCAGCAGCTTTCAGGGGAGGGGCACAGATACGCAGTATTTT. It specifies CASSFQGRGTDTQYF.

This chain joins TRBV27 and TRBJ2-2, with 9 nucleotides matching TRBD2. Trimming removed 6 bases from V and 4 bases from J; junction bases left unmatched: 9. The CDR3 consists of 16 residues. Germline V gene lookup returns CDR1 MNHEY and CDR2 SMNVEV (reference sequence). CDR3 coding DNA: TGTGCCAGCAGCCACTCGGGCGGGGGGGGCACCGGGGAGCTGTTTTTT. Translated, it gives CASSHSGGGGTGELFF.

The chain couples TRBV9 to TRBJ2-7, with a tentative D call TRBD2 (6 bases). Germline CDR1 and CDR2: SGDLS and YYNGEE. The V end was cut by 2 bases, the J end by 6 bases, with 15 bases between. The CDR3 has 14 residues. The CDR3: CASSVYSGTPEQYF. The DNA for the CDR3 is TGTGCCAGCAGCGTTTATAGCGGAACCCCCGAGCAGTACTTC.

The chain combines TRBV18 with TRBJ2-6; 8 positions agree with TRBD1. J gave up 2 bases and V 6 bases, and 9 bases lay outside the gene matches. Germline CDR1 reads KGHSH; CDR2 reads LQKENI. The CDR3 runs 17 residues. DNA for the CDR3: TGTGCCAGCTCCCTAGGCAACAGGGGGACTGGGGCCAACGTCCTGACTTTC. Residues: CASSLGNRGTGANVLTF.

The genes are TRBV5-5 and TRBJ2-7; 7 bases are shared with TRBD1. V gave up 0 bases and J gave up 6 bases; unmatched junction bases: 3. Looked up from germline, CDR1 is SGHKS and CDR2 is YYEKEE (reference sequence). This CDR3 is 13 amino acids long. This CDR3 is CASSLAAGGEQYF. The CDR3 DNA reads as TGTGCCAGCAGCTTGGCGGCAGGGGGCGAGCAGTACTTC.

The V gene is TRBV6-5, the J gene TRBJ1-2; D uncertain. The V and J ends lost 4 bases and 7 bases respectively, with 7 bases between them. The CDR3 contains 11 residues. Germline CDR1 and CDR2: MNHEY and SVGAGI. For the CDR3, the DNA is TGTGCCAGCAGTTCCTCTAGTGGCTACACCTTC. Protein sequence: CASSSSSGYTF.

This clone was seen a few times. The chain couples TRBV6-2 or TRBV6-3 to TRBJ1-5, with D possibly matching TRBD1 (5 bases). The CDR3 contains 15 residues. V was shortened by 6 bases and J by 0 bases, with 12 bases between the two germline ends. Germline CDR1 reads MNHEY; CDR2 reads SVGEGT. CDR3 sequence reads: CASSIDSYSNQPQHF. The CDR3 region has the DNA TGTGCCAGCAGCATCGACAGTTATAGCAATCAGCCCCAGCATTTT.

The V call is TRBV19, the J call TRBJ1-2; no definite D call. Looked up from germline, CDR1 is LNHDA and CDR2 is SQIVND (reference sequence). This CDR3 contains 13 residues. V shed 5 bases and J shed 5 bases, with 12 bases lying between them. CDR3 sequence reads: CASSLGSIYGYTF. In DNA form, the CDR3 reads TGTGCCAGTAGTCTAGGGAGTATTTATGGCTACACCTTC. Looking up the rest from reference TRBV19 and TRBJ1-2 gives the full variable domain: DGGITQSPKYLFRKEGQNVTLSCEQNLNHDAMYWYRQDPGQGLRLIYYSQIVNDFQKGDIAEGYSVSREKKESFPLTVTSAQKNPTAFYLCASSLGSIYGYTFGSGTRLTVV.

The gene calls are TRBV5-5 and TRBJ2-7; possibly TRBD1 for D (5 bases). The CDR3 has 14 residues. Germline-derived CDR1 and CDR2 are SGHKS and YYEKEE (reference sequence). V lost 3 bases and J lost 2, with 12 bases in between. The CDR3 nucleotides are TGTGCCAGCAGCTGGAACACAGGTACCTACGAGCAGTACTTC. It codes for CASSWNTGTYEQYF.

The CDR3 spells CASSREWGGPYEQYF. Written as DNA, the CDR3 is TGCGCCAGCAGCCGAGAGTGGGGGGGGCCCTACGAGCAGTACTTC. V and J are TRBV4-3 and TRBJ2-7; tentative D call: TRBD2 (7 bases). Germline CDR1 LGHNA, CDR2 YSLEER. V gave up 4 bases and J gave up 2 bases, with 15 bases separating them. This CDR3 contains 15 residues.

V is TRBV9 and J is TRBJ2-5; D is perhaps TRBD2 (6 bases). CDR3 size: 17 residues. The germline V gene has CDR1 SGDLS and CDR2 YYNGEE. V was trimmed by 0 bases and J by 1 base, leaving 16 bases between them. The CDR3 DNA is TGTGCCAGCAGCGTAGGGGTAGCGGCAAACCTCCAAGAGACCCAGTACTTC. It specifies CASSVGVAANLQETQYF.

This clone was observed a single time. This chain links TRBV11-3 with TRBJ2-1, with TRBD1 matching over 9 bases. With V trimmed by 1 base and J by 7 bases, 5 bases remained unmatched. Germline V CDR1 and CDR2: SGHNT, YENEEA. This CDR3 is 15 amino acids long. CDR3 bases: TGTGCCAGCAGCTTAGCTGGGACAGGGTGGAATGAGCAGTTCTTC. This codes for CASSLAGTGWNEQFF.

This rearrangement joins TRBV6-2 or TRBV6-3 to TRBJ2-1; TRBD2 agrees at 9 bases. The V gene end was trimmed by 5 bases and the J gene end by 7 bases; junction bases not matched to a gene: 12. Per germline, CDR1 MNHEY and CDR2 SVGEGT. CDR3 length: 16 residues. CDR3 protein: CASSRGATSGPNEQFF. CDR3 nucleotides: TGTGCCAGCAGTCGAGGGGCGACTAGCGGTCCGAATGAGCAGTTCTTC.

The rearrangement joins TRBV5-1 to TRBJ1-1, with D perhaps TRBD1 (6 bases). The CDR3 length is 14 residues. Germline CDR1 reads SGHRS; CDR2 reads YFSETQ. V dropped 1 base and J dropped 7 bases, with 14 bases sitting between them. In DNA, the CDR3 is TGCGCCAGCAGCTTGTGGGGGGGCCTACTTGAAGCTTTCTTT. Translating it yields CASSLWGGLLEAFF.

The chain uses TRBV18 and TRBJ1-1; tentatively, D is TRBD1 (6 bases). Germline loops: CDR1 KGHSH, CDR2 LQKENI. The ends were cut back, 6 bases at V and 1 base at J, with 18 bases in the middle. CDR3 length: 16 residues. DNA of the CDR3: TGTGCCAGCTCCTCGGTCCTTTCACAGGGGAACACTGAAGCTTTCTTT. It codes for CASSSVLSQGNTEAFF. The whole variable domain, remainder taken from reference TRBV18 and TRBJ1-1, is NAGVMQNPRHLVRRRGQEARLRCSPMKGHSHVYWYRQLPEEGLKFMVYLQKENIIDESGMPKERFSAEFPKEGPSILRIQQVVRGDSAAYFCASSSVLSQGNTEAFFGQGTRLTVV.